The subject of this entry is one T cell receptor (beta chain). Its specificity is not known. Looked up from germline, CDR1 is ENHRY and CDR2 is SYGVKD. This CDR3 spans 19 amino acids. V gave up 0 bases and J gave up 3 bases, with 23 bases separating them. In the PCR, 60 Vbeta and 13 Jbeta primers were used. Sequenced by immunoSEQ multiplex PCR; TCRdb stores in-frame clones only, minus some. Of under 150,000 clones listed, 81% are singletons. This sample is part of a study of cytomegalovirus exposure and HLA in healthy donors. Study findings and constraints: Among the most significant clusters, several appeared linked to common viral pathogens in a later analysis.

The source is a man between 18 and 29 years old in good health and CMV-seronegative. The chain links TRBV10-3 to TRBJ1-2; D is ambiguous. The sample comprised PBMCs. The DNA for the CDR3 is TGTGCCATCAGTGAGTCGTTTAGACTCTGGTTGGCGTTTGACTATGGCTACACCTTC. This encodes CAISESFRLWLAFDYGYTF.